This T cell receptor beta chain was obtained from a study of control samples from healthy donors and cancer patients. Sequencing used immunoSEQ multiplex PCR; TCRdb keeps in-frame clones, though not all of them. The sample comprises about 130,000 clones, roughly 90% of which are singletons, and about 1.8% rests with the top ten. CDR1 SGHRS and CDR2 YFSETQ come from the germline V gene. The CDR3 extends over 12 amino acids. Trimming removed 0 bases from V and 5 bases from J, with 3 bases in between. This clone has only one observation. Material for sequencing was blood. The J gene is TRBJ2-1, the V gene TRBV5-1; D not certain. The sequence was obtained from a man aged 18 to 30 in good health. Here the CDR3 reads CASSLGNNEQFF. For the CDR3, the DNA is TGCGCCAGCAGCTTGGGTAACAATGAGCAGTTCTTC.